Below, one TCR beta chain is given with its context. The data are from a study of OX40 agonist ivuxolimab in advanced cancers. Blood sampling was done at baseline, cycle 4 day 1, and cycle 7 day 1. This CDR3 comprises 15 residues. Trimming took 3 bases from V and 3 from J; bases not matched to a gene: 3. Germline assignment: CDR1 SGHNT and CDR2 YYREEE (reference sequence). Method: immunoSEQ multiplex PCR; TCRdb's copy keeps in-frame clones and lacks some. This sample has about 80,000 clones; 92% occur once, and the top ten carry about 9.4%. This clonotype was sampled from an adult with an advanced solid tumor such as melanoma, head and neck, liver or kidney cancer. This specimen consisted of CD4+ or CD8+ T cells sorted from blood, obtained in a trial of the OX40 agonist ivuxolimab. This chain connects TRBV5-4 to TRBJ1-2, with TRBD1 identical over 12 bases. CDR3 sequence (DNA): TGTGCCAGCAGCTCAGGGACAGGGGGCTACTATGGCTACACCTTC. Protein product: CASSSGTGGYYGYTF.